The sample holds many counts of the clone carrying this T cell receptor beta chain. Its antigen remains unidentified. This sample stems from a study of human T cells and chemical hapten exposure. About the research overall: Alopecia areata, totalis or universalis affected patients who were mostly female. Per-sample TCR yields varied mainly from small pooled library volume differences.

The length of the CDR3 is 14 residues. V was shortened by 9 bases and J by 1 base, with 15 bases between the two germline ends. The germline V gene has CDR1 MNHNS and CDR2 SASEGT. Regarding the study as a whole: Unchanged with DPC sensitization were TCRs above 1 in 1000 frequency. Expanded TCRs made up significantly more big CDR3 similarity clusters than controls did.

Time point specified: patch test 3, about 24 weeks after DPC sensitization. Stated treatment: therapeutic diphenylcyclopropenone sensitization with weekly scalp DPC. TCRdb recomputed calls from the RACE reads with MiXCR, one row per CDR3 protein. Of fewer than 100,000 distinct CDR3 sequences in the sample, approximately 11% were seen once. The clonotype comes from a woman aged 30 to 39 with alopecia areata. Some clones in this sample may be carry-over from other donors' samples. The source material was whole blood, sampled in connection with sensitization to the hapten diphenylcyclopropenone (DPC). The chain has TRBV6-1 and TRBJ2-5; D may be TRBD2 (5 bases). CDR3 loop: CASTEGTIQETQYF. CDR3 bases: TGTGCCAGTACTGAGGGAACTATCCAAGAGACCCAGTACTTC.